The 27 T cell receptor beta chains below come from one sample, sequenced in a study of T cell responses to AZD1222 COVID-19 vaccine. TCRdb's table, derived via immunoSEQ multiplex PCR, lists solely in-frame clones and lacks some. The profile covers around 100,000 clones, with about 92% appearing a single time and approximately 1.3% taken by the ten largest. Sequenced here: peripheral blood, sampled on day 0 of AZD1222 vaccination. The receptors derive from an adult in good health.

This chain connects TRBV7-8 to TRBJ1-1, with D maybe TRBD1 (5 bases). Trimming shortened V by 5 bases and J by 11 bases, and 15 bases separated the two germline ends. Germline assignment: CDR1 SGHVS and CDR2 FQNEAQ. The CDR3 loop spans 12 amino acids. Here the CDR3 DNA reads TGTGCCAGCAGCCCGTGGGGGGTAAGGGCTTTCTTT. This encodes CASSPWGVRAFF.

The chain joins TRBV10-3 to TRBJ1-3; TRBD1 aligns across 7 bases. The germline CDR1 and CDR2 sequences are ENHRY and SYGVKD. The CDR3 has 16 residues. V trimming: 2 bases; J trimming: 0 bases; junction bases outside the gene matches: 4. CDR3 nucleotide sequence: TGTGCCATCAGTGAGGACAGGGTGAGCTCTGGAAACACCATATATTTT. Amino acids: CAISEDRVSSGNTIYF.

This chain uses TRBV28 with TRBJ1-1; D is unclear. V lost 6 bases to trimming and J lost 2 bases, with 13 bases between them. The length of the CDR3 is 14 residues. Germline CDR1 and CDR2: MDHEN and SYDVKM. This CDR3 reads CASSPQLLNTEAFF. DNA of the CDR3: TGTGCCAGCAGCCCACAGCTACTAAACACTGAAGCTTTCTTT.

The V gene is TRBV5-1, the J gene TRBJ1-4; 10 bases agree with TRBD1. Trimming took 0 bases from V and 6 from J; bases not matched to a gene: 2. Germline V gene sequence: CDR1 SGHRS, CDR2 YFSETQ. CDR3 length: 15 amino acids. CDR3 protein: CASSLEGTGDEKLFF. The CDR3 region has the DNA TGCGCCAGCAGCTTGGAAGGGACAGGGGATGAAAAACTGTTTTTT.

V is TRBV5-4 and J is TRBJ2-5; 8 bases fit TRBD2. J gave up 3 bases and V 3 bases, and 4 bases lay outside the gene matches. The CDR3 consists of 14 residues. Germline loops: CDR1 SGHNT, CDR2 YYREEE (reference sequence). The CDR3 region has the DNA TGTGCCAGCAGCTCACTAGCGGCCAAAGAGACCCAGTACTTC. It encodes CASSSLAAKETQYF.

CDR3 region: CSVARDVDTEAFF. The DNA for the CDR3 is TGCAGCGTTGCAAGGGACGTGGACACTGAAGCTTTCTTT. The chain couples TRBV29-1 to TRBJ1-1; D may be TRBD1 (5 bases). V lost 4 bases, J lost 3 bases, and 12 bases lay in between. There are 13 residues in the CDR3. Germline V gives CDR1 SQVTM, CDR2 ANQGSEA.

In this sample, this clone turned up a few times. This chain links TRBV18 with TRBJ2-1; 8 nucleotides agree with TRBD2. Trimming removed 1 base from V and 10 bases from J; junction bases left unmatched: 12. Germline CDR1 is KGHSH and CDR2 is LQKENI. This CDR3 spans 16 amino acids. The CDR3 sequence is CASSPRVDSGTYEQFF. In nucleotides, the CDR3 is TGTGCCAGCTCACCACGAGTGGATAGCGGGACTTACGAGCAGTTCTTC.

J is TRBJ2-5 and V is TRBV5-1; the match to TRBD1 covers 9 bases. The CDR3 consists of 15 residues. CDR1 is SGHRS and CDR2 is YFSETQ in the germline V gene. V shed 4 bases and J 2 bases; nucleotides not matched to a gene: 6. DNA for the CDR3: TGCGCCAGCAGCGCACCGGGACAGGGACAAGAGACCCAGTACTTC. Encoded protein: CASSAPGQGQETQYF.

The chain carries TRBV7-9 and TRBJ1-4; D is unclear. V dropped 5 bases and J dropped 5 bases, with 12 bases sitting between them. The CDR3 runs 14 residues. CDR1 is SEHNR and CDR2 is FQNEAQ in the germline V gene (reference sequence). This CDR3 reads CASSPHRQNEKLFF. For the CDR3, the DNA is TGTGCCAGCAGCCCCCACCGTCAGAATGAAAAACTGTTTTTT.

This clone was detected once. The chain uses TRBV2 and TRBJ1-5; TRBD1 is a possible D gene (5 bases). The CDR3 spans 14 residues. The germline CDR1 and CDR2 sequences are SNHLY and FYNNEI. Trimming stripped 3 bases from V and 0 bases from J, with 6 bases between. In DNA form, the CDR3 reads TGTGCCAGCAGTGAGGGGGTTAGCAATCAGCCCCAGCATTTT. It translates to CASSEGVSNQPQHF.

Only one count was recorded for this clone. The chain carries TRBV24-1 and TRBJ2-3; D not resolved. Germline lookup yields CDR1 KGHDR and CDR2 SFDVKD. CDR3 length: 14 residues. V lost 3 bases to trimming and J lost 2 bases, with 8 bases between them. The CDR3 protein is CATSDVGSTDTQYF. CDR3 DNA: TGTGCCACCAGTGATGTAGGGTCCACAGATACGCAGTATTTT.

The chain links TRBV6-5 to TRBJ1-1; D may be TRBD1 (5 bases). Germline values: CDR1 MNHEY, CDR2 SVGAGI. Deletions cut 10 bases from V and 0 bases from J, with 12 bases between. This CDR3 is built from 13 residues. CDR3 in amino acids: CANAMTVNTEAFF. CDR3 nucleotides: TGTGCCAACGCTATGACAGTGAACACTGAAGCTTTCTTT.

The J gene is TRBJ2-3, the V gene TRBV29-1; TRBD2 aligns across 11 bases. Unmatched junction bases numbered 9, after V lost 5 bases and J lost 5 bases. Germline values: CDR1 SQVTM, CDR2 ANQGSEA. The CDR3 length is 15 residues. CDR3 sequence: CSVLLLAGVLDTQYF. The CDR3 nucleotides read TGCAGCGTTCTCCTACTAGCGGGAGTTCTAGATACGCAGTATTTT.

The genes are TRBV7-6 and TRBJ1-5; D not certain. The V gene lost 2 bases and the J gene lost 4 bases, with 6 bases spanning the gap. Per germline, CDR1 SGHVS and CDR2 FNYEAQ. CDR3 size: 13 residues. The DNA for the CDR3 is TGTGCCAGCAGCTTATATCCGAATCAGCCCCAGCATTTT. The encoded protein is CASSLYPNQPQHF.

The V call is TRBV2, the J call TRBJ1-4; no definite D call. The V gene's germline CDR1 is SNHLY and CDR2 FYNNEI. V gave up 4 bases and J gave up 7 bases, with 10 bases separating them. This CDR3 spans 13 amino acids. CDR3 sequence reads: CASSGRESEKLFF. The CDR3 DNA sequence: TGTGCCAGCAGTGGTCGGGAGAGTGAAAAACTGTTTTTT.

The V call is TRBV6-2 or TRBV6-3, the J call TRBJ1-1; perhaps TRBD1 as D (5 bases). The length of the CDR3 is 16 residues. V lost 5 bases, J lost 0 bases, and 16 bases lay in between. Germline CDR1 reads MNHEY; CDR2 reads SVGEGT. The CDR3 region is CASSVRDGWLNTEAFF. The CDR3 region has the DNA TGTGCCAGCAGTGTCCGGGACGGATGGTTGAACACTGAAGCTTTCTTT.

The V gene is TRBV7-9, the J gene TRBJ1-2; TRBD1 aligns across 7 bases. CDR1 SEHNR and CDR2 FQNEAQ come from the germline V gene (reference sequence). This CDR3 has 14 amino acids. J lost 8 bases, V lost 5 bases, and 11 bases had no gene match. In DNA, the CDR3 is TGTGCCAGCAGCCGGGGGACAGACCTCGTGGGCTACACCTTC. Amino acids: CASSRGTDLVGYTF.

This chain links TRBV3-1 (or the pseudogene TRBV3-2) with TRBJ2-2; 9 nucleotides align to TRBD2. V was pared by 2 bases and J by 5 bases, with 3 bases of the junction left unmatched. The germline gives CDR1 LGHDT, CDR2 YNNKEL (reference sequence). CDR3 length equals 15 residues. The DNA of the CDR3 is TGTGCCAGCAGCCAACTAGCGGGAAAAACCGGGGAGCTGTTTTTT. This translates into CASSQLAGKTGELFF.

V and J are TRBV6-5 and TRBJ1-6; D uncertain. V lost 5 bases and J lost 10, with 18 bases in between. CDR3 length: 15 residues. Germline V gene lookup returns CDR1 MNHEY and CDR2 SVGAGI. CDR3 protein: CASSRLREGGSPLHF. CDR3 DNA sequence: TGTGCCAGCAGTCGCCTACGGGAGGGTGGCTCACCCCTCCACTTT.

J is TRBJ1-1 and V is TRBV11-3, with D unresolved. Germline CDR1 and CDR2: SGHNT and YENEEA. V gave up 9 bases and J gave up 1 base, with 6 bases separating them. The CDR3 spans 11 residues. In nucleotides, the CDR3 is TGTGCCAGTCAAGGGAACACTGAAGCTTTCTTT. It codes for CASQGNTEAFF.

This rearrangement joins TRBV19 to TRBJ2-7, with TRBD2 identical over 7 bases. The ends lost 10 bases at V and 3 bases at J; junction bases unmatched: 9. This CDR3 comprises 13 residues. CDR1 and CDR2 (germline): LNHDA, SQIVND (reference sequence). Here the CDR3 DNA reads TGTGCCACCAGTCCCGGGGGGAACTACGAGCAGTACTTC. It specifies CATSPGGNYEQYF.

The chain is built from TRBV5-6 and TRBJ1-6; the match to TRBD1 covers 7 bases. V was clipped by 3 bases and J by 7 bases; unmatched bases: 7. The CDR3 runs 15 residues. CDR1 is SGHDT, CDR2 YYEEEE, per germline. For the CDR3, the DNA is TGTGCCAGCAGCTCGGTGACAGGGTGGAATTCACCCCTCCACTTT. It encodes CASSSVTGWNSPLHF.

This chain links TRBV6-6 with TRBJ1-5; tentatively, D is TRBD1 (5 bases). The CDR3 has 14 residues. Germline V CDR1 and CDR2: MNHNY, SVGAGI (reference sequence). Trimming shortened V by 2 bases and J by 6 bases, and 11 bases separated the two germline ends. The CDR3 sequence is CASSYMGVGQPQHF. The CDR3 DNA reads as TGTGCCAGCAGTTACATGGGGGTGGGTCAGCCCCAGCATTTT.

V usage is TRBV7-2 and J usage is TRBJ1-6; unclear D gene. The CDR3 runs to 14 residues. The V gene's germline CDR1 is SGHTA and CDR2 FQGNSA. Trimming cost V 4 bases and J 5 bases, with 9 bases left between them. The CDR3 DNA is TGTGCCAGCAGCTCGGGTCGTCATAATTCACCCCTCCACTTT. This sequence encodes CASSSGRHNSPLHF.

The V call is TRBV7-6, the J call TRBJ1-4, with D possibly matching TRBD1 (5 bases). Germline lookup yields CDR1 SGHVS and CDR2 FNYEAQ. The germline V and J ends were trimmed by 5 bases and 11 bases, with 12 bases remaining between them. The CDR3 has 12 amino acids. Here the CDR3 DNA reads TGTGCCAGCAGCCTCGGGACGAAGAAACTGTTTTTT. Encoded protein: CASSLGTKKLFF.

The gene calls are TRBV18 and TRBJ2-7, with D perhaps being TRBD1 or TRBD2 (6 bases each). Per germline, CDR1 KGHSH and CDR2 LQKENI. The CDR3 loop spans 15 amino acids. V lost 3 bases and J lost 2, with 14 bases in between. The CDR3 spells CASSPGWGAAYEQYF. CDR3 coding DNA: TGTGCCAGCTCACCGGGTTGGGGGGCCGCCTACGAGCAGTACTTC.

As for this clone: This specimen includes other DNA sequences encoding the same CDR3. The chain links TRBV9 to TRBJ1-5; no definite D call. With 0 bases removed from V and 4 bases from J, the gap between germline ends came to 8 bases. The CDR3 spans 14 residues. The germline V gene encodes CDR1 SGDLS and CDR2 YYNGEE. The CDR3 DNA reads TGTGCCAGCAGCGTAGACGGAGGGAATCAGCCCCAGCATTTT. It specifies CASSVDGGNQPQHF.